This entry features one T cell receptor (beta chain) sequence. The target antigen is unknown. The CDR3 has 15 amino acids. V dropped 5 bases and J dropped 6; count of bases not matched to a gene: 8. Germline lookup yields CDR1 SNHLY and CDR2 FYNNEI. In terms of origin and age, donors were healthy Caucasian individuals from Russia aged about 6 to 100. A second PCR of 7 to 11 cycles used a sample-barcoded 5' primer and a J-beta primer mix. TCRdb reprocessed the 5' RACE reads via MiXCR and lists one record per CDR3 protein. The sample has roughly 1.9 million distinct CDR3 sequences, around 42% seen once. The data were obtained in a study of blood T cells in healthy people across ages. Study overall: Roughly one uniquely barcoded beta molecule per two T cells was captured.

Broader study findings: Among long-lived donors, naive CD4+ cells were more numerous and diversity higher than in aged donors.

Material: blood. This sequence originates from a human donor in good health. The chain combines TRBV2 with TRBJ2-4; TRBD1 aligns across 9 bases. The CDR3 protein is CASSPTGGGGNIQYF. Here the CDR3 DNA reads TGTGCCAGCAGTCCGACAGGGGGAGGAGGAAACATTCAGTACTTC.